The next 26 T cell receptor beta chains were all read from a single sample in a study of CD8 T cells in Susac syndrome. The RNA input was roughly 0.45 to 1 ug, and it was reverse transcribed with random hexamers. In TCRdb, the immunoSEQ multiplex PCR reads were re-called with MiXCR into one record per CDR3 protein. The top ten clones hold about 0.1% of a sample with 150,000 to 200,000 distinct CDR3 sequences, about 95% of them seen once. The specimen sequenced was CD4+ T cells from PBMCs. The receptors were gathered from a human donor in good health.

The rearrangement joins TRBV6-5 to TRBJ2-5; D not resolved. This CDR3 region has 11 residues. The V and J ends lost 2 bases and 7 bases respectively, with 5 bases between them. Per germline, CDR1 MNHEY and CDR2 SVGAGI. As DNA, the CDR3 is TGTGCCAGCAGTTACGAATCGACCCAGTACTTC. Translating gives CASSYESTQYF.

The chain joins TRBV30 to TRBJ1-2; tentative D call: TRBD1 (5 bases). Germline loops: CDR1 GTSNPN, CDR2 SVGIG (reference sequence). The ends were cut back, 0 bases at V and 2 bases at J, with 10 bases in the middle. The CDR3 covers 14 residues. The CDR3 coding sequence is TGTGCCTGGAGTGTATCGGGGCGCAACTATGGCTACACCTTC. It encodes CAWSVSGRNYGYTF.

CDR3 coding DNA: TGTGCCAGCAGCCCGGGGGGTGTTGGCTACACCTTC. This codes for CASSPGGVGYTF. The V and J genes are TRBV11-2 and TRBJ1-2; a weak D match, TRBD1 (5 bases). V was shortened by 5 bases and J by 7 bases, with 11 bases between the two germline ends. This CDR3 is built from 12 residues. The V gene's germline CDR1 is SGHAT and CDR2 FQNNGV.

The CDR3 coding sequence is TGTGCCAGCACCTTCGGGGGACGGAGCACAGATACGCAGTATTTT. It codes for CASTFGGRSTDTQYF. V is TRBV5-6 and J is TRBJ2-3; D is possibly TRBD2 (6 bases). Trimming stripped 6 bases from V and 0 bases from J, with 14 bases between. CDR3 length: 15 amino acids. Germline values: CDR1 SGHDT, CDR2 YYEEEE.

The chain carries TRBV30 and TRBJ1-2; D unclear. Per germline, CDR1 GTSNPN and CDR2 SVGIG (reference sequence). Trimming took off 0 bases at V and 4 bases at J, with 9 bases between the two ends. This CDR3 region has 13 residues. CDR3 region: CAWSVDGTYGYTF. DNA for the CDR3: TGTGCCTGGAGTGTTGACGGTACCTATGGCTACACCTTC.

The chain's CDR3 is CASSPILSSENTGELFF. CDR3 nucleotide sequence: TGTGCCAGCAGTCCCATTTTGTCCAGCGAGAACACCGGGGAGCTGTTTTTT. The chain couples TRBV28 to TRBJ2-2, with D uncertain. The germline gives CDR1 MDHEN, CDR2 SYDVKM. The V end lost 5 bases, the J end lost 1 base, and 17 bases lay between the germline ends. The CDR3 extends over 17 amino acids. Full variable domain (remainder filled in from reference TRBV28 and TRBJ2-2): DVKVTQSSRYLVKRTGEKVFLECVQDMDHENMFWYRQDPGLGLRLIYFSYDVKMKEKGDIPEGYSVSREKKERFSLILESASTNQTSMYLCASSPILSSENTGELFFGEGSRLTVL.

This chain joins TRBV30 and TRBJ2-5; TRBD2 matches at 7 bases. V dropped 2 bases and J dropped 5; count of bases not matched to a gene: 8. CDR3 size: 14 residues. Germline V CDR1 and CDR2: GTSNPN, SVGIG (reference sequence). CDR3 nucleotides: TGTGCCTGGAGTTCCCCCGGACTAGTTGAGACCCAGTACTTC. It translates to CAWSSPGLVETQYF.

In this sample, this clonotype turned up once. The chain recombines TRBV28 with TRBJ2-3, with unresolved D. The CDR3 sequence is 16 residues long. The germline V gene has CDR1 MDHEN and CDR2 SYDVKM. The V end lost 3 bases, the J end lost 0 bases, and 13 bases lay between the germline ends. The CDR3 sequence: CASSFFIGFSTDTQYF. The CDR3 bases are TGTGCCAGCAGTTTCTTTATCGGTTTTAGCACAGATACGCAGTATTTT.

This chain connects TRBV9 to TRBJ2-5, with D possibly being TRBD1 or TRBD2 (5 bases each). V lost 1 base, J lost 2 bases, and 12 bases lay in between. The CDR3 runs 15 residues. The germline V gene has CDR1 SGDLS and CDR2 YYNGEE. The CDR3 sequence: CASSVQTGTQETQYF. For the CDR3, the DNA is TGTGCCAGCAGCGTACAGACCGGGACGCAAGAGACCCAGTACTTC. Filled out from reference TRBV9 and TRBJ2-5, the complete variable domain reads DSGVTQTPKHLITATGQRVTLRCSPRSGDLSVYWYQQSLDQGLQFLIQYYNGEERAKGNILERFSAQQFPDLHSELNLSSLELGDSALYFCASSVQTGTQETQYFGPGTRLLVL.

The CDR3 nucleotides are TGTGCCTGGACCTCGTACAGCTCCTACAATGAGCAGTTCTTC. It codes for CAWTSYSSYNEQFF. The chain uses TRBV30 and TRBJ2-1; unclear D gene. CDR1 is GTSNPN and CDR2 is SVGIG in the germline V gene (reference sequence). This CDR3 is built from 14 residues. The V and J ends lost 4 bases and 0 bases respectively, with 10 bases between them.

V and J are TRBV20-1 and TRBJ1-5; 8 nucleotides align to TRBD1. Germline loops: CDR1 DFQATT, CDR2 SNEGSKA (reference sequence). Trimming removed 4 bases from V and 3 bases from J; junction bases left unmatched: 8. This CDR3 has 15 amino acids. The chain's CDR3 is CSATRTGINNQPQHF. Here the CDR3 DNA reads TGCAGTGCTACCAGGACAGGGATTAACAATCAGCCCCAGCATTTT.

This chain connects TRBV3-1 to TRBJ1-1; 7 bases fit TRBD1. Germline V gene data show CDR1 as LGHDT and CDR2 as YNNKEL (reference sequence). V was clipped by 4 bases and J by 7 bases; unmatched bases: 6. This CDR3 has 13 residues. For the CDR3, the DNA is TGTGCCAGCAGCCCCCACCGACAGGGTGAAGCTTTCTTT. Amino acids: CASSPHRQGEAFF.

The chain carries TRBV20-1 and TRBJ1-1; D gene unclear. Germline V lookup: CDR1 DFQATT, CDR2 SNEGSKA (reference sequence). The length of the CDR3 is 13 residues. Trimming removed 0 bases at V and 3 bases at J, with 8 bases between. CDR3 loop: CSARDWAYTEAFF. Written as DNA, the CDR3 is TGCAGTGCTAGAGATTGGGCGTACACTGAAGCTTTCTTT.

V and J are TRBV29-1 and TRBJ2-5; D is possibly TRBD2 (5 bases). Germline CDR1 SQVTM, CDR2 ANQGSEA. The CDR3 is 12 amino acids. Trimming shortened V by 6 bases and J by 4 bases, and 12 bases separated the two germline ends. CDR3 region: CSVNRRGETQYF. CDR3 nucleotide sequence: TGCAGCGTCAACAGACGGGGAGAGACCCAGTACTTC.

The rearrangement links TRBV7-9 to TRBJ2-1; 8 bases are a match to TRBD2. This CDR3 region has 18 residues. CDR1 SEHNR and CDR2 FQNEAQ come from the germline V gene (reference sequence). V was pared by 4 bases and J by 4 bases, with 15 bases of the junction left unmatched. For the CDR3, the DNA is TGTGCCAGCAGCTCCGGGAATTCGGGAGGGACCGTATACAATGAGCAGTTCTTC. Its translation is CASSSGNSGGTVYNEQFF.

The genes are TRBV30 and TRBJ2-5; the match to TRBD1 covers 8 bases. V was clipped by 3 bases and J by 9 bases; unmatched bases: 9. The CDR3 spans 13 residues. The germline V gene has CDR1 GTSNPN and CDR2 SVGIG (reference sequence). The CDR3 DNA sequence: TGTGCCTGGAGGGGACAGGAGGGAGGCTCCCAGTACTTC. It specifies CAWRGQEGGSQYF.

The chain employs TRBV30 and TRBJ2-1; the match to TRBD2 covers 9 bases. Germline V gene data show CDR1 as GTSNPN and CDR2 as SVGIG (reference sequence). Trimming at V came to 4 bases and at J to 8 bases, leaving 9 bases not matched to a gene. This CDR3 has 14 amino acids. The CDR3 sequence: CAWNRGSGSDEQFF. As DNA, the CDR3 is TGTGCCTGGAATCGTGGTAGCGGGAGTGATGAGCAGTTCTTC.

V and J are TRBV7-2 and TRBJ2-7; 7 bases are a match to TRBD1. The length of the CDR3 is 14 residues. Germline values: CDR1 SGHTA, CDR2 FQGNSA. After removal of 1 base from V and 6 bases from J, the junction contained 6 bases not matched to a gene. CDR3 amino acids: CASSLGTGPLEQYF. The CDR3, as DNA: TGTGCCAGCAGCTTAGGGACAGGCCCCCTCGAGCAGTACTTC.

This chain joins TRBV27 and TRBJ2-1; D might be TRBD1 (5 bases). Germline loops: CDR1 MNHEY, CDR2 SMNVEV (reference sequence). V shed 3 bases and J shed 5 bases, with 14 bases lying between them. CDR3 length: 15 amino acids. The CDR3 DNA sequence: TGTGCCAGCAGTTTTCAGGGTAATCCCCACAATGAGCAGTTCTTC. It is translated as CASSFQGNPHNEQFF.

The V call is TRBV20-1, the J call TRBJ2-7; D could derive from TRBD1 or TRBD2 (6 bases each). V was shortened by 0 bases and J by 4 bases, with 16 bases between the two germline ends. The germline gives CDR1 DFQATT, CDR2 SNEGSKA (reference sequence). The CDR3 extends over 15 amino acids. The CDR3 sequence: CSARDLVGGLYEQYF. The CDR3 DNA reads TGCAGTGCTAGAGATCTAGTAGGGGGGCTATACGAGCAGTACTTC.

V and J are TRBV11-2 and TRBJ2-2; no reliable D call. Trimming pared 5 bases from V and 10 bases from J, leaving 14 bases between. This CDR3 has 13 residues. The V gene's germline CDR1 is SGHAT and CDR2 FQNNGV. The CDR3 nucleotides read TGTGCCAGCAGCCGTCTAGGTAGAGAGGAGCTGTTTTTT. This encodes CASSRLGREELFF.

Only one count was recorded for this clonotype. J is TRBJ2-3 and V is TRBV21-1. TRBV21-1 is deemed a pseudogene. The CDR3 is 15 amino acids. CDR3 residues: CASSNSGCRTDTQYF. CDR3 sequence (DNA): TGTGCCAGCAGCAATAGCGGCTGTAGGACAGATACGCAGTATTTT.

This rearrangement joins TRBV3-1 to TRBJ2-5; no reliable D call. V was clipped by 1 base and J by 4 bases, with 7 bases between them. This CDR3 spans 13 amino acids. In germline, CDR1 is LGHDT, CDR2 YNNKEL (reference sequence). The CDR3 nucleotides are TGTGCCAGCAGCCAAGTTGCTGGAGAGACCCAGTACTTC. As protein: CASSQVAGETQYF.

Written as DNA, the CDR3 is TGTGCCTGGAGTACTAGACCAGATACGCAGTATTTT. This gives the protein CAWSTRPDTQYF. The J gene is TRBJ2-3, the V gene TRBV30, with D perhaps TRBD2 (5 bases). Germline lookup yields CDR1 GTSNPN and CDR2 SVGIG (reference sequence). The CDR3 covers 12 residues. The ends were cut back, 2 bases at V and 4 bases at J, with 7 bases in the middle.

The gene calls are TRBV29-1 and TRBJ1-1, with D possibly TRBD1 on 5 matching bases. Germline V CDR1 and CDR2: SQVTM, ANQGSEA. The CDR3 runs 14 residues. V lost 4 bases and J lost 0, with 12 bases in between. The CDR3 region is CSVGGGGMNTEAFF. DNA of the CDR3: TGCAGCGTTGGTGGGGGGGGAATGAACACTGAAGCTTTCTTT.

This clonotype was detected only once. The chain combines TRBV28 with TRBJ2-1, with D possibly being TRBD1 or TRBD2 (6 bases each). This CDR3 comprises 16 residues. Per germline, CDR1 MDHEN and CDR2 SYDVKM. V lost 5 bases, J lost 0 bases, and 14 bases lay in between. CDR3 sequence reads: CASSPHGGSSYNEQFF. For the CDR3, the DNA is TGTGCCAGCAGTCCCCACGGGGGCAGCTCCTACAATGAGCAGTTCTTC.